The 10 T cell receptor beta chains below were found in one sample sequenced in a study of shared clonotypes between healthy human individuals. It was CD45RO-negative cells, positively selected for CCR7, that made up naive CD8 cells, with terminally differentiated effector memory CD45RA+ cells excluded. Assay used: immunoSEQ multiplex PCR; TCRdb lists only in-frame clones, some missing. The sample carries about 2.1 million clones, 90% to 95% recorded once. Material for sequencing was naive CD8+ T cells from PBMCs. These receptors all come from a man aged 18 to 30 in good health. Some clones in this sample may be carry-over from other donors' samples.

This chain connects TRBV30 to TRBJ2-7; a possible D gene is TRBD2 (6 bases). CDR1 is GTSNPN and CDR2 is SVGIG in the germline V gene (reference sequence). The length of the CDR3 is 15 residues. Trimming pared 4 bases from V and 1 base from J, leaving 17 bases between. Here the CDR3 reads CAWTGPEEGSYEQYF. As DNA, the CDR3 is TGTGCCTGGACGGGCCCCGAGGAGGGGTCCTACGAGCAGTACTTC.

Note on this clone: Other DNA sequences in this specimen translate into the identical CDR3. This chain links TRBV7-9 with TRBJ2-5, with TRBD1 identical over 7 bases. V lost 5 bases, J lost 5 bases, and 8 bases stayed unmatched. This CDR3 has 14 residues. CDR1 is SEHNR, CDR2 FQNEAQ, per germline (reference sequence). The DNA for the CDR3 is TGTGCCAGCAGCACCCGACAGGGTGGGGAGACCCAGTACTTC. Its translation: CASSTRQGGETQYF.

V and J are TRBV9 and TRBJ2-1, with TRBD2 matching over 7 bases. Germline CDR1 SGDLS, CDR2 YYNGEE. After removal of 1 base from V and 6 bases from J, the junction contained 13 bases not matched to a gene. This CDR3 has 17 amino acids. The CDR3 protein is CASSVLPAGVLRNEQFF. The CDR3 nucleotides are TGTGCCAGCAGCGTACTCCCGGCGGGAGTCCTCCGCAATGAGCAGTTCTTC. Together with reference TRBV9 and TRBJ2-1, the CDR3 gives the full variable domain: DSGVTQTPKHLITATGQRVTLRCSPRSGDLSVYWYQQSLDQGLQFLIQYYNGEERAKGNILERFSAQQFPDLHSELNLSSLELGDSALYFCASSVLPAGVLRNEQFFGPGTRLTVL.

The sample holds one count of this clone. This chain joins TRBV19 and TRBJ1-2; tentative D call: TRBD1 (6 bases). V was shortened by 3 bases and J by 0 bases, with 14 bases between the two germline ends. Germline CDR1 reads LNHDA; CDR2 reads SQIVND (reference sequence). The CDR3 sequence is 16 residues long. This CDR3 is CASSINRANPNYGYTF. CDR3 DNA sequence: TGTGCCAGTAGTATCAACAGGGCTAATCCTAACTATGGCTACACCTTC. Full variable domain (outside the CDR3, taken from reference TRBV19 and TRBJ1-2): DGGITQSPKYLFRKEGQNVTLSCEQNLNHDAMYWYRQDPGQGLRLIYYSQIVNDFQKGDIAEGYSVSREKKESFPLTVTSAQKNPTAFYLCASSINRANPNYGYTFGSGTRLTVV.

The rearrangement joins TRBV4-1 to TRBJ1-2, with D uncertain. Trimming pared 0 bases from V and 0 bases from J, leaving 5 bases between. Germline V gene sequence: CDR1 MGHRA, CDR2 YSYEKL. The CDR3 sequence is 14 residues long. Here the CDR3 DNA reads TGCGCCAGCAGCCAAGATTCTGCTAACTATGGCTACACCTTC. It specifies CASSQDSANYGYTF.

This clone was detected only once. The chain employs TRBV6-1 and TRBJ2-1; 8 bases are a match to TRBD1. J lost 4 bases, V lost 1 base, and 6 bases had no gene match. Germline CDR1 MNHNS, CDR2 SASEGT. CDR3 length equals 16 residues. CDR3 bases: TGTGCCAGCAGTGAAGTCACAGGGGGTCCTTACAATGAGCAGTTCTTC. The encoded protein is CASSEVTGGPYNEQFF.

The CDR3 bases are TGTGCCAGCAGCTACCAGACAGGGCTCGCCGAGCAGTACTTC. Translating gives CASSYQTGLAEQYF. The chain has TRBV5-6 and TRBJ2-7, with TRBD1 matching over 7 bases. The CDR3 spans 14 residues. In germline, CDR1 is SGHDT, CDR2 YYEEEE. V shed 3 bases and J 6 bases; nucleotides not matched to a gene: 9.

This chain uses TRBV9 with TRBJ1-2, with D possibly being TRBD1 (6 bases). The CDR3 runs 15 residues. The germline CDR1 and CDR2 sequences are SGDLS and YYNGEE. The V end was cut by 3 bases, the J end by 3 bases, with 15 bases between. The CDR3 protein is CASSATQQGYYGYTF. CDR3 in DNA: TGTGCCAGCAGCGCCACTCAACAGGGCTACTATGGCTACACCTTC.

The chain uses TRBV11-2 and TRBJ2-7; 7 positions match TRBD1. Unmatched junction bases numbered 10, after V lost 1 base and J lost 4 bases. The CDR3 has 16 residues. Germline V CDR1 and CDR2: SGHAT, FQNNGV. The CDR3: CASSLGMPTGKYEQYF. The CDR3 DNA reads as TGTGCCAGCAGCTTAGGGATGCCGACAGGGAAATACGAGCAGTACTTC. The whole variable domain, filled in from reference TRBV11-2 and TRBJ2-7, reads EAGVAQSPRYKIIEKRQSVAFWCNPISGHATLYWYQQILGQGPKLLIQFQNNGVVDDSQLPKDRFSAERLKGVDSTLKIQPAKLEDSAVYLCASSLGMPTGKYEQYFGPGTRLTVT.

V usage is TRBV4-2 and J usage is TRBJ2-7, with TRBD2 matching over 8 bases. Unmatched junction bases numbered 7, after V lost 3 bases and J lost 6 bases. The CDR3 is 14 residues long. Germline V gene data show CDR1 as LGHNA and CDR2 as YNFKEQ. The CDR3 sequence: CASSHIIGRGEQYF. In nucleotides, the CDR3 is TGTGCCAGCAGCCATATTATCGGGAGGGGCGAGCAGTACTTC.